This T cell receptor (beta chain) was documented in a study of blood T cell repertoires in COVID-19. Study information: Samples of COVID-19 (acute and convalescent) were obtained from the United States, Italy and Spain. PBMCs, B-cell-depleted T cells, or T cells provided the cDNA or gDNA that made up the material.

How the authors handled the data: Cell counts per sample came from amplifying reference gene primers. Clones were read by immunoSEQ multiplex PCR, and TCRdb kept only the in-frame ones, dropping some. V and J calls and clone size are copied from that table; D and trimming were computed from the DNA. The data hold 200,000 to 250,000 clones, with about 85% observed a single time. Unmatched junction bases numbered 8, after V lost 5 bases and J lost 5 bases. This CDR3 is built from 14 residues. In germline, CDR1 is MNHNY, CDR2 SVGAGI (reference sequence). Patients of the Seattle cohort, enrolled during active infection, were followed longitudinally.

The chain links TRBV6-6 to TRBJ2-7; 8 bases match TRBD2. The sample taken for sequencing was peripheral blood. The TCR originated in a woman aged 50 to 65 with COVID-19, enrolled during active disease. This chain's CDR3 is CASSVGGGRDEQYF. CDR3 nucleotide sequence: TGTGCCAGCAGTGTCGGGGGGGGCCGAGACGAGCAGTACTTC.